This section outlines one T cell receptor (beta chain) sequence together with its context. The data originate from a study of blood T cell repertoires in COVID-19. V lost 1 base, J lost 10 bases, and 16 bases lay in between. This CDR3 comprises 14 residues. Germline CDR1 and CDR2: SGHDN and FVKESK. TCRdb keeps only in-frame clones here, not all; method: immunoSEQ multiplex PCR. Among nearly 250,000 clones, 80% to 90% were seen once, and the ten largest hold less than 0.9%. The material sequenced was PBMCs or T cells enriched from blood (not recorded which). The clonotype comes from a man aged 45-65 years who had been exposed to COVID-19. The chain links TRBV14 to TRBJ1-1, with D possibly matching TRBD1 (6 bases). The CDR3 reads CASSQGQVRSVAFF. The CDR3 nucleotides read TGTGCCAGCAGCCAAGGACAGGTCCGATCGGTAGCTTTCTTT.